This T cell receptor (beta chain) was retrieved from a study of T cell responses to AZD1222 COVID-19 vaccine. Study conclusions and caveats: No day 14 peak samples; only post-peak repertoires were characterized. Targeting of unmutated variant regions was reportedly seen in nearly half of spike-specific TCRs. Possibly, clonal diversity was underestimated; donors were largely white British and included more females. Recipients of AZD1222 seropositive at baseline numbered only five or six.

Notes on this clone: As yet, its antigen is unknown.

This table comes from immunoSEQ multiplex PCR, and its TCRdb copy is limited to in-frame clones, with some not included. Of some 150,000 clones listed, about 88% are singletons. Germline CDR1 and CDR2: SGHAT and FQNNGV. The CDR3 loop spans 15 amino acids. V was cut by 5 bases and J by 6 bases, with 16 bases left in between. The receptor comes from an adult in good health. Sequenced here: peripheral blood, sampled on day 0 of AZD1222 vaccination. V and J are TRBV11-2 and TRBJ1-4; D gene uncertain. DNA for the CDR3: TGTGCCAGCAGCCCGCATGTGGCTTCGGATGAAAAACTGTTTTTT. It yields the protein CASSPHVASDEKLFF.